The clone carrying this TCR beta chain appeared a few times. Its target is not known. This CDR3 has 16 residues. Trimming removed 3 bases from V and 7 bases from J; junction bases left unmatched: 9. CDR1 SGHAT and CDR2 FQNNGV come from the germline V gene. TCRdb processed the RT-PCR reads anew with MiXCR; each CDR3 protein has one entry. The sample comprises hundreds of thousands of distinct CDR3 sequences, 25% of which are singletons, and 1.5% to 2% rests with the top ten. This entry is derived from a study of response to subunit inactivated influenza vaccine. Regarding the study as a whole: Authors suggested each seasonal flu vaccination may recruit only limited numbers of new T cells.

The TCR comes from a man aged 45-65 years who received an inactivated influenza vaccine. Sample: CD4+ T cells sorted from PBMCs, taken 4 to 6 days after vaccination. V usage is TRBV11-2 and J usage is TRBJ2-1, with 10 bases identical to TRBD1. This chain's CDR3 is CASSFPGTGVRNEQFF. The DNA of the CDR3 is TGTGCCAGCAGCTTTCCTGGGACAGGGGTTAGGAATGAGCAGTTCTTC.